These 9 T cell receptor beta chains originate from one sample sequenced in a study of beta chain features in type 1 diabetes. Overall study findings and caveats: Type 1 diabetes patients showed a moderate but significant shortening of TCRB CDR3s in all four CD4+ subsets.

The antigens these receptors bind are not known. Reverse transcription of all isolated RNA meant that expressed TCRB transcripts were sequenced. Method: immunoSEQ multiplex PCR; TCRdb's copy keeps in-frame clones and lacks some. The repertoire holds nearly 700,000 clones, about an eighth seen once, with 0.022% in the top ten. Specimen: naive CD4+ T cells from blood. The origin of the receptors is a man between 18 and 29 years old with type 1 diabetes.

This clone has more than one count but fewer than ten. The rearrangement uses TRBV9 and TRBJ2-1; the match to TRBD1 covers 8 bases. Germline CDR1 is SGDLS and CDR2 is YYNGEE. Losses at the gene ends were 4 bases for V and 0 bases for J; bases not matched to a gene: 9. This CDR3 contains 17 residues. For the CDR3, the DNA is TGTGCCAGCAGCAGAGGGACAGGCCTCGTCTCCTACAATGAGCAGTTCTTC. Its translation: CASSRGTGLVSYNEQFF.

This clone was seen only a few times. Written as DNA, the CDR3 is TGTGCCAGCAGCGCGGGTCACTACGAGCAGTACTTC. Translating gives CASSAGHYEQYF. This chain joins TRBV7-2 and TRBJ2-7; TRBD2 might be the D (5 bases). V lost 5 bases to trimming and J lost 3 bases, with 8 bases between them. CDR3 length: 12 amino acids. Germline V gene lookup returns CDR1 SGHTA and CDR2 FQGNSA.

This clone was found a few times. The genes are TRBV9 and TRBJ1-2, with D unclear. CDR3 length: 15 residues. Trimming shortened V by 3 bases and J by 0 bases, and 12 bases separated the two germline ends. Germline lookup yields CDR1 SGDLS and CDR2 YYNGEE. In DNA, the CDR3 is TGTGCCAGCAGCGCACCCCCGGGGTCTAACTATGGCTACACCTTC. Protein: CASSAPPGSNYGYTF.

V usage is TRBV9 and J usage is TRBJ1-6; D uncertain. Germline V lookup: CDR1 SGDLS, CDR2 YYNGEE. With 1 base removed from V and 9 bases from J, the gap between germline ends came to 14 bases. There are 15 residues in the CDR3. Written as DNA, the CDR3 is TGTGCCAGCAGCGTACACGTAGAAGGTGGTTCACCCCTCCACTTT. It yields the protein CASSVHVEGGSPLHF.

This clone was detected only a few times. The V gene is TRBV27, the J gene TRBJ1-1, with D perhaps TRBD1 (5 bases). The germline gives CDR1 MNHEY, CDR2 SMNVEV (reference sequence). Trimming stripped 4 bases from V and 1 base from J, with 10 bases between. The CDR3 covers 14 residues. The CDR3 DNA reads TGTGCCAGCAGTTGGTTAGGGGCGAACACTGAAGCTTTCTTT. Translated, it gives CASSWLGANTEAFF.

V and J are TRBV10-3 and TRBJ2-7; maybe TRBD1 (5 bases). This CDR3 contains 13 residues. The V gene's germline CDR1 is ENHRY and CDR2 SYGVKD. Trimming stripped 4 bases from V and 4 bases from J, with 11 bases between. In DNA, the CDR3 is TGTGCCATCAGTGTAGCCAGGGATTACGAGCAGTACTTC. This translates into CAISVARDYEQYF.

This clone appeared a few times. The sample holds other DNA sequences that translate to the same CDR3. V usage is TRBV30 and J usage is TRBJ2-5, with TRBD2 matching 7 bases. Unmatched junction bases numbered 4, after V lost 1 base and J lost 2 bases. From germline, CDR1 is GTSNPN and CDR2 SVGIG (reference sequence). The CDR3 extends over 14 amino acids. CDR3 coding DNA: TGTGCCTGGAGTGCGGGGGGTCAGCAAGAGACCCAGTACTTC. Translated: CAWSAGGQQETQYF.

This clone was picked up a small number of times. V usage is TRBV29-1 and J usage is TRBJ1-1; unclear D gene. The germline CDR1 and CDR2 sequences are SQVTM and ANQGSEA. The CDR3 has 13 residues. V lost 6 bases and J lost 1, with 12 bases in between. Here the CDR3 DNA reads TGCAGCGTATTGGGTATCGAGAACACTGAAGCTTTCTTT. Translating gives CSVLGIENTEAFF.

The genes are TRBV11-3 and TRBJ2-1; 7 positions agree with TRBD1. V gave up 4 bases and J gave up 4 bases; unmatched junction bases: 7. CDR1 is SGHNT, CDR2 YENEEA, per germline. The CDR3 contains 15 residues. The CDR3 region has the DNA TGTGCCAGCAGCTCAACCGGGACAGCATACAATGAGCAGTTCTTC. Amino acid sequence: CASSSTGTAYNEQFF.